This T cell receptor beta chain was sequenced during a study of blood T cell repertoires in COVID-19. Per the germline V gene, CDR1 is SNHLY and CDR2 is FYNNEI. The CDR3 runs to 15 residues. After removal of 3 bases from V and 5 bases from J, the junction contained 4 bases not matched to a gene. Profiling relied on immunoSEQ multiplex PCR, and the TCRdb table lists in-frame clones only, not all of them. The sample consists of more than 300,000 clones, more than 70% of them appearing once. Recruited during active infection, patients (from Seattle) were subsequently followed longitudinally. Sequencing was performed on peripheral blood. The chain recombines TRBV2 with TRBJ1-5; 10 bases are a match to TRBD1. The receptor's source is a woman in her twenties or thirties with COVID-19, enrolled during active disease. The CDR3 is CASSEGTGAYQPQHF. DNA for the CDR3: TGTGCCAGCAGTGAGGGGACAGGGGCGTATCAGCCCCAGCATTTT. Based on the CDR3 plus reference TRBV2 and TRBJ1-5, the full variable domain is EPEVTQTPSHQVTQMGQEVILRCVPISNHLYFYWYRQILGQKVEFLVSFYNNEISEKSEIFDDQFSVERPDGSNFTLKIRSTKLEDSAMYFCASSEGTGAYQPQHFGDGTRLSIL.